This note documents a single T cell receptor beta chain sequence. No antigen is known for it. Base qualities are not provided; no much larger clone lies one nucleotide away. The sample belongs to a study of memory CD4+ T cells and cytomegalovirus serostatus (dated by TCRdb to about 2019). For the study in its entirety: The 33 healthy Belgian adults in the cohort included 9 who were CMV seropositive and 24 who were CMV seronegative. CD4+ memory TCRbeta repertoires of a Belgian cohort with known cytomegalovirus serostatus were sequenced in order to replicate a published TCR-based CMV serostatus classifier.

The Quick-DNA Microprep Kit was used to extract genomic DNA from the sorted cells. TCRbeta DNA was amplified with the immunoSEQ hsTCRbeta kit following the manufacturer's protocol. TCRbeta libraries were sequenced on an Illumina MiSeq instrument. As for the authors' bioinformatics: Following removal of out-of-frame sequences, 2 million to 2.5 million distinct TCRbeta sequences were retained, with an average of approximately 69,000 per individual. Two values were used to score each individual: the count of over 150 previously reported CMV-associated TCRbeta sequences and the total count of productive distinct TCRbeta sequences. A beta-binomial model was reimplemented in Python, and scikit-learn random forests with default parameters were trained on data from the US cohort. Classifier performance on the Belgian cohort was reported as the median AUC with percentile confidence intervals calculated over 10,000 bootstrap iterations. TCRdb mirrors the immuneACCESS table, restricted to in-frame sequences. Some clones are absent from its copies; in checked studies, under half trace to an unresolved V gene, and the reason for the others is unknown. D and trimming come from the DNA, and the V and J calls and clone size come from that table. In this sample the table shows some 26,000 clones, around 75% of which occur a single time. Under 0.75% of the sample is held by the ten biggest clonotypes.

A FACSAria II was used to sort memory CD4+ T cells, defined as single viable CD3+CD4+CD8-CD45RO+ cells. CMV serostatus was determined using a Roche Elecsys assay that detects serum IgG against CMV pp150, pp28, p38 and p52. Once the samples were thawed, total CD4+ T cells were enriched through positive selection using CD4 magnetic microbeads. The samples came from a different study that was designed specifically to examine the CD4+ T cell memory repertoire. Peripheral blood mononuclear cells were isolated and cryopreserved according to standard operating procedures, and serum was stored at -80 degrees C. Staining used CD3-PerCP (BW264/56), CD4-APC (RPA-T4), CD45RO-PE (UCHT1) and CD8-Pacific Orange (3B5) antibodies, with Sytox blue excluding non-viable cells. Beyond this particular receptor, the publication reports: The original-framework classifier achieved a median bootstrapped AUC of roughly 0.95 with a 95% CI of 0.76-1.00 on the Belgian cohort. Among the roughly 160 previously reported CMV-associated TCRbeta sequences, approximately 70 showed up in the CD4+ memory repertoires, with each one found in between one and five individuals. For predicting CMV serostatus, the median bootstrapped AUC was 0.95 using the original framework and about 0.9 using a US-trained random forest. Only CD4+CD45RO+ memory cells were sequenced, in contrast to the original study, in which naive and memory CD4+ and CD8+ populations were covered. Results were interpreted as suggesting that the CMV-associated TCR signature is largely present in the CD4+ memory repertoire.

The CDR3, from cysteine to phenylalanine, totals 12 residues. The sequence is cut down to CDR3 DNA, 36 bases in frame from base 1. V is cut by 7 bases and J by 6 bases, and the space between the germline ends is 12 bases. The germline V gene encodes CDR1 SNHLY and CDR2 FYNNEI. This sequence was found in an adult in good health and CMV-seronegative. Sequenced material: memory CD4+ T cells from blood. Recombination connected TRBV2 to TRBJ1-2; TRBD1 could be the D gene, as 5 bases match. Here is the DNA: TGTGCCAGCAACCGTTGGGGGAATGGCTACACCTTC. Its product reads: CASNRWGNGYTF.